A selection of T cell receptor beta chains follows, all from one sample in a study of T cells after yellow fever vaccination. TCRdb passed the 5' RACE reads through MiXCR, listing each CDR3 protein once. The sample holds almost 70,000 distinct CDR3 sequences, roughly 6% seen once. The material was CD4+ T cells sorted from PBMCs, obtained roughly 15 days after the first yellow fever vaccination. The origin of the receptors is a man aged 18 to 29 who received the YFV17D yellow fever vaccine. Both conserved end residues are part of each CDR3. A D gene is named only where the DNA matches it firmly. A clone size is listed for some rows: how often the clone was seen (once, few, many), or a class if it is expanded.

many	.	TRBV21-1	TRBJ2-7	TGTGCCAGCAGCAAAAGGGACAGGGTGACCTACGAGCAGTACTTC	CASSKRDRVTYEQYF
many	.	TRBV19	TRBJ2-3	TGTGCCAGTAGTATAGGGGACTCAGATACGCAGTATTTT	CASSIGDSDTQYF
many	.	TRBV20-1	TRBJ2-2	TGCAGTGCTAGAGATGCCCGGATGCAAACCGGGGAGCTGTTTTTT	CSARDARMQTGELFF
many	.	TRBV7-8	TRBJ2-3	TGTGCCAGCAGGCCTGCAGGTGGCACAGATACGCAGTATTTT	CASRPAGGTDTQYF
many	.	TRBV11-3	TRBJ2-7	TGTGCCAGCAGCCCCCGTGAGTCTGGAGAGCAGTACTTC	CASSPRESGEQYF
few	.	TRBV18	TRBJ2-4	TGTGCCAGCTCACCTCCCTCTACCAAAAACATTCAGTACTTC	CASSPPSTKNIQYF
many	TRBD1	TRBV20-1	TRBJ1-5	TGCAGTGCCCGAGGACAGGGCAATCAGCCCCAGCATTTT	CSARGQGNQPQHF
many	TRBD2	TRBV4-2	TRBJ2-1	TGTGCCAGCAGCCAAGCTAGCGGGGGGGCGGGATACAATGAGCAGTTCTTC	CASSQASGGAGYNEQFF
many	.	TRBV27	TRBJ2-2	TGTGCCAGCAGTTTTTTTGCGAACACCGGGGAGCTGTTTTTT	CASSFFANTGELFF
many	TRBD1	TRBV2	TRBJ2-1	TGTGCCAGCCGGACAGGGGGTAACAATGAGCAGTTCTTC	CASRTGGNNEQFF
once	.	TRBV5-2	TRBJ2-3	TGTGCCATCGGCCGCGGGCCCGGGGCGGGAAGCACAGATACGCAGTATTTT	CAIGRGPGAGSTDTQYF
many	.	TRBV7-6	TRBJ2-5	TGTGCCAGCAGCTTTTTACCCAGATCAATCGAGACCCAGTACTTC	CASSFLPRSIETQYF
few	.	TRBV3-1	TRBJ1-1	TGTGCCAGCAGCCGGGGACGCCGCAGGGAGGCTGAAGCTTTCTTT	CASSRGRRREAEAFF
many	TRBD2	TRBV27	TRBJ2-5	TGTGCCAGCAGTTCCGCCGGGGGGGATGGGACCCAGTACTTC	CASSSAGGDGTQYF
many	.	TRBV7-2	TRBJ1-4	TGTGCCAGCAGCGTTGACAGTACAAATGAAAAACTGTTTTTT	CASSVDSTNEKLFF
many	.	TRBV27	TRBJ1-5	TGTGCCAGCAGTTTATCAGGGGTCGATACGGATCAGCCCCAGCATTTT	CASSLSGVDTDQPQHF
.	.	TRBV2	TRBJ2-7	TGTGCCAGCAGTGAAGCAATGCACGGGCAGTACTTC	CASSEAMHGQYF
many	.	TRBV7-9	TRBJ1-3	TGTGCCAGCAGCTTAGAGAAGCTCCCACGGAGGTCTGGAAACACCATATATTTT	CASSLEKLPRRSGNTIYF
many	TRBD1	TRBV6-1	TRBJ1-1	TGTGCCAGCAGGGACAGGGGCCAGGGTGAAGCTTTCTTT	CASRDRGQGEAFF
many	.	TRBV20-1	TRBJ2-7	TGCAGTGCTAGTCAACAGCGTTCGAGCTCCTACGAGCAGTACTTC	CSASQQRSSSYEQYF
many	TRBD2	TRBV6-2/TRBV6-3	TRBJ2-5	TGTGCCAGCAGTTACGAGGGAGGGGTAGAGACCCAGTACTTC	CASSYEGGVETQYF
many	TRBD1	TRBV27	TRBJ1-2	TGTGCCAGCAGCCGAGACAGGGTCGCGCGGTTCGGCTACACCTTC	CASSRDRVARFGYTF
many	.	TRBV5-1	TRBJ1-5	TGCGCCAGCAGCCTAGACGCCGCTCAGCCCCAGCATTTT	CASSLDAAQPQHF
many	TRBD1	TRBV7-2	TRBJ1-2	TGTGCCAGCAGCTTACGACAGGGAAGGGGTGGCTACACCTTC	CASSLRQGRGGYTF
many	.	TRBV4-3	TRBJ1-3	TGCGCCAGCAGCCTGGGACGTCTTAGCTCTGGAAACACCATATATTTT	CASSLGRLSSGNTIYF
many	.	TRBV20-1	TRBJ1-1	TGCAGTGCTAGAGTTTTGGGGCGGAGGAACACTGAAGCTTTCTTT	CSARVLGRRNTEAFF
many	.	TRBV29-1	TRBJ1-5	TGCAGCGTCTCAAACGCAGGGTACAATCAGCCCCAGCATTTT	CSVSNAGYNQPQHF
many	.	TRBV20-1	TRBJ2-2	TGCAGTGCTAGAGATCAGCGGGCTCGGGCGACCGGGGAGCTGTTTTTT	CSARDQRARATGELFF
many	.	TRBV6-5	TRBJ1-5	TGTGCCAGCAGTTACTCGGACAATCAGCCCCAGCATTTT	CASSYSDNQPQHF
few	.	TRBV12-3/TRBV12-4	TRBJ1-1	TGTGCCAGCAGTCGGGACAAGGGCTTGGAAGCTTTCTTT	CASSRDKGLEAFF
few	.	TRBV6-2/TRBV6-3	TRBJ2-1	TGTGCCAGCAGTGACCGGGTCGCGGGGTCCTACAATGAGCAGTTCTTC	CASSDRVAGSYNEQFF
.	.	TRBV11-2	TRBJ2-2	TGTGCCAGCAGCTTAGATACAGGATCCGGGGAGCTGTTTTTT	CASSLDTGSGELFF
many	TRBD2	TRBV5-5	TRBJ2-3	TGTGCCAGCAGCTTGATTTCGCGGGGGAGCGCAGATACGCAGTATTTT	CASSLISRGSADTQYF
many	.	TRBV3-1	TRBJ1-1	TGTGCCAGCAGCCAAGGGGTCAGAAAAGCTTTCTTT	CASSQGVRKAFF
many	.	TRBV7-2	TRBJ2-7	TGTGCCAGCAGCTTAGTTGGCATCCTAAACGAGCAGTACTTC	CASSLVGILNEQYF
many	.	TRBV5-1	TRBJ1-6	TGCGCCAGCAGCTTGGGTCAGGGTGAGCCACCCCTCCACTTT	CASSLGQGEPPLHF
many	.	TRBV10-3	TRBJ2-5	TGTGCCGTGGGTTCTAGCGACCAAGAGACCCAGTACTTC	CAVGSSDQETQYF
few	TRBD2	TRBV5-6	TRBJ2-1	TGTGCCAGCAGCTGGCCGTGGAGCGGGGGGCAGTACAGCTCCTACAATGAGCAGTTCTTC	CASSWPWSGGQYSSYNEQFF
many	.	TRBV18	TRBJ1-2	TGTGCCAGCTCACCGGTGGGAGGTGATGGCTACACCTTC	CASSPVGGDGYTF